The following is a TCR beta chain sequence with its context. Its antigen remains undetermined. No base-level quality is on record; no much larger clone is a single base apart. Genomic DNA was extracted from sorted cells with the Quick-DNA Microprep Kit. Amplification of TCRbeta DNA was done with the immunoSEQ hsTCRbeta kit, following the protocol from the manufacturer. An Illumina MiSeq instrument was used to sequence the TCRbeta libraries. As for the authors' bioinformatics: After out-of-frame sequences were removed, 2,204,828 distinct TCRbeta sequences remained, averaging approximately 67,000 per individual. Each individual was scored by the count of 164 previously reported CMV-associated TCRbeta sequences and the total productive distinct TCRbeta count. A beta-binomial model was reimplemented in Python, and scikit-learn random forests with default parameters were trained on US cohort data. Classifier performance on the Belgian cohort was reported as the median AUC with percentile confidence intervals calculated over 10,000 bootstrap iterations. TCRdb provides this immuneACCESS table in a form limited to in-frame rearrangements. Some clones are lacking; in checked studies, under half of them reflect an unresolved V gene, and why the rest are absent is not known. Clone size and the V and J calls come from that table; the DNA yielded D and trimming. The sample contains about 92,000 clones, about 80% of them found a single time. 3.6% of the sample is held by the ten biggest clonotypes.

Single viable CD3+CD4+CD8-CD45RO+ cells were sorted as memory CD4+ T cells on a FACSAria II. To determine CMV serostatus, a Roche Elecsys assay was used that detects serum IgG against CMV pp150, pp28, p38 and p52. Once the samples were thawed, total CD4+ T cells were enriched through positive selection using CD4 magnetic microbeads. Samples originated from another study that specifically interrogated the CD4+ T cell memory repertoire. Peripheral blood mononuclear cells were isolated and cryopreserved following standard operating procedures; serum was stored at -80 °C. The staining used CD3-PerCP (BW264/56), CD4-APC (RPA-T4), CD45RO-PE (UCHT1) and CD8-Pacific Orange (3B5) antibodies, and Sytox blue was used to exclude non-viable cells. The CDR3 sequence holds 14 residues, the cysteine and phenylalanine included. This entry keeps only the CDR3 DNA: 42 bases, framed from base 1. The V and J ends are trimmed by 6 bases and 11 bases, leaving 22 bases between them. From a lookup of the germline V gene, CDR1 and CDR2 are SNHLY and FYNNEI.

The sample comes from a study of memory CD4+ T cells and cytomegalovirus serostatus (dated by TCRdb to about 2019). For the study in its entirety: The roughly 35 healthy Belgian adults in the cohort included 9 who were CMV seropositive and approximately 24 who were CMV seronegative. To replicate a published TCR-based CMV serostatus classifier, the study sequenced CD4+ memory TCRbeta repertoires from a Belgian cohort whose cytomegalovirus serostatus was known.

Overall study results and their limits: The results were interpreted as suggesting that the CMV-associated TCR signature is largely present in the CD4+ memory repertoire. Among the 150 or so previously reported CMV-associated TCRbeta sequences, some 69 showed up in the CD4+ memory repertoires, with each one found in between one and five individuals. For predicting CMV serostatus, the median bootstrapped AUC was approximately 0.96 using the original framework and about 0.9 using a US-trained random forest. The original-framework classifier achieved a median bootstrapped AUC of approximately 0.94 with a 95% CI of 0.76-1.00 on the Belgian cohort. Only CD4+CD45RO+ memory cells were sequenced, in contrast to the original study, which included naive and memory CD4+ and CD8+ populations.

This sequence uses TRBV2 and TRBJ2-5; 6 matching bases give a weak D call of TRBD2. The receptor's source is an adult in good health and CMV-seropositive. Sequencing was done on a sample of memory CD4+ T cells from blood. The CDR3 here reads CASRKEGGPTEQYF. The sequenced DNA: TGTGCCAGCAGGAAAGAGGGAGGACCCACGGAGCAGTACTTC.